This paragraph covers one TCR beta chain sequence. Its matching antigen is unknown. This specimen belongs to a study of T cells in Graves' hyperthyroidism and ophthalmopathy. Study results and caveats: Using 13 V-J features, a model discriminated ophthalmopathy from stable hyperthyroidism.

The source material, RNA transcripts, was used to amplify TCR beta CDR3 regions. First-round RT-PCR with HTBI primers amplified the TCR CDR3 region. MiXCR, applied by TCRdb to the multiplex PCR reads, yields one record per CDR3 protein. The top ten clones hold approximately 8.7% of a sample with around 800,000 distinct CDR3 sequences, roughly 40% of them seen once. CDR1 is WSHSY and CDR2 is SAAADI in the germline V gene. This CDR3 has 13 amino acids. V dropped 6 bases and J dropped 5 bases, with 13 bases sitting between them. The origin of this receptor is a man aged 18 to 29 with Graves' hyperthyroidism. Sequencing was carried out using blood. This rearrangement joins TRBV10-2 to TRBJ2-5; D is tentatively TRBD1 or TRBD2 (5 bases each). The DNA of the CDR3 is TGCGCCAGCAGGAGGGACGATGGGGAGACCCAGTACTTC. It yields the protein CASRRDDGETQYF.